This T cell receptor (beta chain) came from a study of T cells in Graves' hyperthyroidism and ophthalmopathy. Uncontrolled infection, other autoimmune disease, pregnancy and lactation each barred patients from inclusion. The sample holds many counts of this clonotype. Its antigen is still unknown. General study results and limits: Appearing also in blood were most of the thyroid clonotypes expanded above 0.001.

Template material for amplifying TCR beta CDR3 regions consisted of RNA transcripts. The study used the HTBI primer set for a first-round RT-PCR of the TCR CDR3. In TCRdb, the multiplex PCR reads were re-called with MiXCR into one record per CDR3 protein. The sample carries around 300,000 distinct CDR3 sequences, about 20% recorded once. Germline-derived CDR1 and CDR2 are MDHEN and SYDVKM. The CDR3 spans 17 residues. The V gene lost 2 bases and the J gene lost 0 bases, with 16 bases spanning the gap. The origin of this receptor is a young man with Graves' ophthalmopathy. The V and J genes are TRBV28 and TRBJ1-1; D is unclear. Specimen: blood. This CDR3 is CASSLLAQAVMNTEAFF. CDR3 DNA: TGTGCCAGCAGTTTACTGGCCCAGGCGGTAATGAACACTGAAGCTTTCTTT.